This entry concerns a single T cell receptor beta chain. Participant ages covered about 18 to 95 years across some 25 US areas. Each participant's cohort was designated according to participant-reported clinical history. The record originates from a study of blood T cell repertoires in COVID-19. Looking at the study overall: T cells, B-cell-depleted T cells, or PBMCs supplied cDNA or gDNA.

Method: immunoSEQ multiplex PCR; TCRdb's copy keeps in-frame clones and lacks some. The sample carries roughly 250,000 clones, more than 75% recorded once. Germline lookup yields CDR1 MDHEN and CDR2 SYDVKM. This CDR3 spans 14 amino acids. Trimming at V came to 5 bases and at J to 7 bases, leaving 9 bases not matched to a gene. The sample taken for sequencing was PBMCs or T cells enriched from blood (not recorded which). The receptor was isolated from a woman aged 50 to 65 who had recovered from COVID-19. The V and J genes are TRBV28 and TRBJ1-2; 8 bases match TRBD1. The CDR3 protein is CASSRNRGSGGYTF. The CDR3 bases are TGTGCCAGCAGTCGGAACAGGGGGAGTGGTGGCTACACCTTC.